This entry is about one T cell receptor beta chain. This sample was taken from a study of T cell clusters in autoimmune cytopenias. Study-wide context: Healthy donor controls had a mean age of roughly 51 years and median age of 59 years.

Multiplex touch-down PCR amplified TRB using TRB-A and TRB-B pools in one tube. TCRdb reprocessed the multiplex PCR reads; each CDR3 protein has one entry and no DNA is given. The sample table sets out about 6,500 distinct CDR3 sequences. Germline CDR1 is SGHDT and CDR2 is YYEEEE. This CDR3 is built from 16 residues. TRB was amplified from 250 ng of peripheral blood genomic DNA per sample. These data also featured in a second study, about T cell repertoires in aging, cancer and after chemotherapy. That publication notes: Clear clonal overlap appeared across healthy donor samples taken over several months to years.

Sample: peripheral blood. The chain uses TRBV5-6 and TRBJ2-1; TCRdb names TRBD2, which stays unverified in the absence of DNA. The TCR comes from a human donor in good health. The CDR3 region is CASSILAGLSYNEQFF.